Following are 29 T cell receptor beta chains from one sample sequenced in a study of cytomegalovirus exposure and HLA in healthy donors. The assay was immunoSEQ multiplex PCR, and TCRdb's table has in-frame clones only and misses some. Among about 240,000 clones listed, around 87% were seen once. Sequenced material: PBMCs. These receptor sequences come from a woman aged 30 to 39 in good health and CMV-seropositive.

This clone was observed a single time. This sequence joins TRBV27 and TRBJ1-5; D gene uncertain. CDR3 length: 14 amino acids. Germline lookup yields CDR1 MNHEY and CDR2 SMNVEV (reference sequence). Trimming pared 2 bases from V and 3 bases from J, leaving 8 bases between. CDR3 sequence (DNA): TGTGCCAGCAGTTTAAAGAGGTTCAATCAGCCCCAGCATTTT. Amino acid sequence: CASSLKRFNQPQHF.

This clone was counted once. The J gene is TRBJ2-5, the V gene TRBV7-8; 7 bases are shared with TRBD1. The CDR3 totals 16 residues. The germline CDR1 and CDR2 sequences are SGHVS and FQNEAQ. V trimming: 1 base; J trimming: 6 bases; junction bases outside the gene matches: 11. CDR3 sequence: CASSLVVATGVQTQYF. The CDR3 DNA follows: TGTGCCAGCAGCTTAGTGGTCGCTACAGGGGTGCAGACCCAGTACTTC.

The CDR3 sequence is CASSFSSPQVYGYTF. Here the CDR3 DNA reads TGCGCCAGCAGCTTTTCATCCCCGCAGGTCTATGGCTACACCTTC. The rearrangement joins TRBV5-1 to TRBJ1-2, with D unresolved. Trimming removed 2 bases at V and 4 bases at J, with 15 bases between. This CDR3 contains 15 residues. CDR1 and CDR2 from the germline V gene are SGHRS and YFSETQ.

Comment on this clone: This sample also contains other DNA sequences that code for the same CDR3. The rearrangement joins TRBV5-1 to TRBJ2-1; D is uncertain. The CDR3 totals 15 residues. Trimming shortened V by 0 bases and J by 4 bases, and 11 bases separated the two germline ends. CDR1 SGHRS and CDR2 YFSETQ come from the germline V gene. This chain's CDR3 is CASSLVADPYNEQFF. The CDR3 coding sequence is TGCGCCAGCAGCTTGGTTGCGGATCCATACAATGAGCAGTTCTTC.

This clone is a singleton in its sample. J is TRBJ2-1 and V is TRBV19; maybe TRBD1 (6 bases). Germline loops: CDR1 LNHDA, CDR2 SQIVND (reference sequence). Deletions cut 2 bases from V and 8 bases from J, with 19 bases between. The CDR3 has 16 amino acids. The DNA of the CDR3 is TGTGCCAGTAGTATAACAACGTTTTCCGAGGGGGATGAGCAGTTCTTC. This encodes CASSITTFSEGDEQFF.

V gene TRBV5-1 combines with J gene TRBJ1-1; no firm D call. The V gene's germline CDR1 is SGHRS and CDR2 YFSETQ. The V end lost 1 base, the J end lost 1 base, and 5 bases lay between the germline ends. The CDR3 contains 13 residues. CDR3 DNA: TGCGCCAGCAGCTTGCTAGAGAACACTGAAGCTTTCTTT. It is translated as CASSLLENTEAFF.

This clone was counted a single time. The V gene is TRBV27, the J gene TRBJ2-7; 12 bases match TRBD1. J gave up 4 bases and V 5 bases, and 6 bases lay outside the gene matches. This CDR3 is built from 15 residues. Germline CDR1 reads MNHEY; CDR2 reads SMNVEV (reference sequence). The DNA of the CDR3 is TGTGCCAGCAGTCCGGGGACAGGGGGCTGGTACGAGCAGTACTTC. As protein: CASSPGTGGWYEQYF.

The chain carries TRBV30 and TRBJ2-2; 7 positions agree with TRBD1. The germline gives CDR1 GTSNPN, CDR2 SVGIG (reference sequence). The trim removed 2 bases at V and 6 bases at J, leaving 18 bases unmatched. CDR3 size: 18 residues. This CDR3 is CAWSSRGRSGRYPGELFF. DNA of the CDR3: TGTGCCTGGAGTTCTAGGGGGCGAAGTGGTAGATACCCCGGGGAGCTGTTTTTT.

This clone was observed once. The chain is built from TRBV4-1 and TRBJ2-5; the match to TRBD2 covers 13 bases. The CDR3 has 15 amino acids. Unmatched junction bases numbered 2, after V lost 1 base and J lost 6 bases. CDR1 and CDR2 (germline): MGHRA, YSYEKL. Here the CDR3 reads CASSQGTSGSQTQYF. In DNA form, the CDR3 reads TGCGCCAGCAGCCAAGGGACTAGCGGGAGTCAGACCCAGTACTTC.

V gene TRBV5-1 combines with J gene TRBJ2-1, with 8 positions matching TRBD1. Germline V CDR1 and CDR2: SGHRS, YFSETQ. Trimming removed 0 bases from V and 12 bases from J; junction bases left unmatched: 14. This CDR3 comprises 16 residues. In DNA form, the CDR3 reads TGCGCCAGCAGCTTGGGGGTCAGGGGGCCGGGGATGGGGCAGTTCTTC. As protein: CASSLGVRGPGMGQFF.

CDR3 sequence reads: CASSEQYEQYF. In DNA, the CDR3 is TGTGCCAGCAGTGAACAGTACGAGCAGTACTTC. The chain links TRBV6-1 to TRBJ2-7; no definite D call. V dropped 2 bases and J dropped 4 bases, with 3 bases sitting between them. Germline V lookup: CDR1 MNHNS, CDR2 SASEGT. This CDR3 comprises 11 residues.

Details on this clone: Other nucleotide sequences from this sample produce the same CDR3. V is TRBV5-1 and J is TRBJ2-7; TRBD2 aligns across 8 bases. The ends lost 4 bases at V and 0 bases at J; junction bases unmatched: 3. CDR3 length: 14 residues. Germline loops: CDR1 SGHRS, CDR2 YFSETQ. This CDR3 reads CASSLGTSSYEQYF. The CDR3 nucleotides read TGCGCCAGCAGCCTAGGGACTAGCTCCTACGAGCAGTACTTC. Supplemented by reference TRBV5-1 and TRBJ2-7, the full variable domain reads KAGVTQTPRYLIKTRGQQVTLSCSPISGHRSVSWYQQTPGQGLQFLFEYFSETQRNKGNFPGRFSGRQFSNSRSEMNVSTLELGDSALYLCASSLGTSSYEQYFGPGTRLTVT.

The CDR3 loop reads CASSTQRANEQFF. The CDR3 nucleotides read TGTGCCAGCAGTACCCAGCGGGCCAATGAGCAGTTCTTC. The chain joins TRBV6-6 to TRBJ2-1; D perhaps matches TRBD2 (6 bases). V was cut by 5 bases and J by 6 bases, with 11 bases left in between. Per germline, CDR1 MNHNY and CDR2 SVGAGI (reference sequence). The CDR3 sequence is 13 residues long.

This clone was detected a few times. Other nucleotide sequences in the sample specify the same CDR3. This chain uses TRBV5-1 with TRBJ2-2, with D hard to call. CDR1 SGHRS and CDR2 YFSETQ come from the germline V gene. V lost 0 bases and J 2 bases, leaving 8 bases between the germline ends. CDR3 length: 15 residues. The CDR3 DNA is TGCGCCAGCAGCTTGGTCGCAGGAAACACCGGGGAGCTGTTTTTT. It yields the protein CASSLVAGNTGELFF.

As regards this clone: The same CDR3 also results from other DNA sequences found in this sample. V is TRBV27 and J is TRBJ1-5, with 7 bases that match TRBD1. Germline V lookup: CDR1 MNHEY, CDR2 SMNVEV (reference sequence). The CDR3 sequence is 14 residues long. Trimming removed 5 bases from V and 4 bases from J; junction bases left unmatched: 5. CDR3: CASSPGTENQPQHF. The CDR3 DNA reads TGTGCCAGCAGTCCAGGGACAGAAAATCAGCCCCAGCATTTT.

In DNA, the CDR3 is TGTGCCAGCATGGGGACTGGGTGGACCCAGTACTTC. Translation gives CASMGTGWTQYF. The V gene is TRBV27, the J gene TRBJ2-5; the D gene is possibly TRBD2 (6 bases). Germline V gene lookup returns CDR1 MNHEY and CDR2 SMNVEV (reference sequence). V was trimmed by 7 bases and J by 7 bases, leaving 13 bases between them. The CDR3 runs 12 residues.

This chain links TRBV6-6 with TRBJ1-1; TRBD1 is a possible D gene (6 bases). Germline CDR1 MNHNY, CDR2 SVGAGI (reference sequence). CDR3 length: 13 residues. The ends were cut back, 7 bases at V and 4 bases at J, with 13 bases in the middle. The CDR3 DNA follows: TGTGCCAGCATCAACCCAGGGGCCACTGAAGCTTTCTTT. Translating it yields CASINPGATEAFF.

The chain has TRBV19 and TRBJ1-1; D might be TRBD1 (6 bases). Trimming removed 3 bases at V and 1 base at J, with 12 bases between. Germline CDR1 LNHDA, CDR2 SQIVND (reference sequence). The CDR3 loop spans 15 amino acids. CDR3 sequence: CASSIEGGWNTEAFF. The CDR3, as DNA: TGTGCCAGTAGTATTGAAGGGGGATGGAACACTGAAGCTTTCTTT. Filled out from reference TRBV19 and TRBJ1-1, the complete variable domain reads DGGITQSPKYLFRKEGQNVTLSCEQNLNHDAMYWYRQDPGQGLRLIYYSQIVNDFQKGDIAEGYSVSREKKESFPLTVTSAQKNPTAFYLCASSIEGGWNTEAFFGQGTRLTVV.

J is TRBJ1-4 and V is TRBV30; 7 bases are shared with TRBD1. The CDR3 spans 22 residues. V trimming: 3 bases; J trimming: 2 bases; junction bases outside the gene matches: 27. CDR1 is GTSNPN and CDR2 is SVGIG in the germline V gene (reference sequence). Here the CDR3 DNA reads TGTGCCTGGAGAGTCGGTATAGCCCCTCGGACAGGTCGGGTTATCACTAATGAAAAACTGTTTTTT. This translates into CAWRVGIAPRTGRVITNEKLFF.

The sample holds one count of this clone. The chain has TRBV9 and TRBJ2-3, with 8 bases aligning to TRBD2. CDR3 length: 16 residues. V gave up 0 bases and J gave up 4 bases; unmatched junction bases: 7. Germline loops: CDR1 SGDLS, CDR2 YYNGEE. As DNA, the CDR3 is TGTGCCAGCAGCGTAGGGGTTAGCGGGATCGCAGATACGCAGTATTTT. It specifies CASSVGVSGIADTQYF.

The chain is built from TRBV10-2 and TRBJ2-7; TRBD2 matches 10 bases. The trim removed 6 bases at V and 6 bases at J, leaving 2 bases unmatched. Germline V lookup: CDR1 WSHSY, CDR2 SAAADI. The CDR3 extends over 12 amino acids. The CDR3 reads CASRGLASEQYF. Written as DNA, the CDR3 is TGCGCCAGCAGGGGACTAGCGAGCGAGCAGTACTTC.

The chain carries TRBV5-1 and TRBJ2-7; possibly TRBD2 for D (5 bases). In germline, CDR1 is SGHRS, CDR2 YFSETQ. Trimming took off 4 bases at V and 2 bases at J, with 16 bases between the two ends. This CDR3 is 15 amino acids long. The CDR3 sequence is CASSPGSGYPYEQYF. The CDR3 coding sequence is TGCGCCAGCAGCCCAGGCAGCGGATACCCCTACGAGCAGTACTTC.

V gene TRBV10-3 combines with J gene TRBJ2-5, with D possibly being TRBD2 (6 bases). CDR3 size: 13 residues. V dropped 10 bases and J dropped 6 bases, with 18 bases sitting between them. The germline CDR1 and CDR2 sequences are ENHRY and SYGVKD. Here the CDR3 DNA reads TGTGCCACCGGGGGTTCTGTCGGACAGACCCAGTACTTC. Its protein product is CATGGSVGQTQYF.

This chain uses TRBV19 with TRBJ2-2; 10 nucleotides match TRBD2. The germline V gene has CDR1 LNHDA and CDR2 SQIVND (reference sequence). V lost 5 bases, J lost 2 bases, and 20 bases stayed unmatched. There are 21 residues in the CDR3. This chain's CDR3 is CASSPKNVAGGLAINTGELFF. The CDR3 DNA follows: TGTGCCAGTAGTCCCAAAAATGTGGCAGGGGGACTAGCGATCAACACCGGGGAGCTGTTTTTT. The variable domain in full, with the rest retrieved from reference TRBV19 and TRBJ2-2, is DGGITQSPKYLFRKEGQNVTLSCEQNLNHDAMYWYRQDPGQGLRLIYYSQIVNDFQKGDIAEGYSVSREKKESFPLTVTSAQKNPTAFYLCASSPKNVAGGLAINTGELFFGEGSRLTVL.

The genes are TRBV5-1 and TRBJ2-1, with D maybe TRBD2 (9 bases). The CDR3 is 16 residues long. V lost 3 bases to trimming and J lost 5 bases, with 18 bases between them. The germline CDR1 and CDR2 sequences are SGHRS and YFSETQ. CDR3 loop: CASSSTGAGGNNEQFF. The CDR3 DNA reads as TGCGCCAGCAGCTCGACAGGGGCGGGAGGGAACAATGAGCAGTTCTTC. The variable domain in full, completed from reference TRBV5-1 and TRBJ2-1, reads KAGVTQTPRYLIKTRGQQVTLSCSPISGHRSVSWYQQTPGQGLQFLFEYFSETQRNKGNFPGRFSGRQFSNSRSEMNVSTLELGDSALYLCASSSTGAGGNNEQFFGPGTRLTVL.

The CDR3 loop reads CASSPSRQGTLNTEAFF. The CDR3 nucleotides are TGTGCCAGCAGTCCCTCTAGACAGGGGACGTTGAACACTGAAGCTTTCTTT. The rearrangement joins TRBV28 to TRBJ1-1; 8 nucleotides agree with TRBD1. J was trimmed by 0 bases and V by 5 bases; bases with no gene match: 11. Germline CDR1 reads MDHEN; CDR2 reads SYDVKM. The CDR3 has 17 residues.

The chain employs TRBV29-1 and TRBJ2-7; no definite D call. There are 13 residues in the CDR3. V dropped 5 bases and J dropped 0 bases, with 11 bases sitting between them. From germline, CDR1 is SQVTM and CDR2 ANQGSEA. The CDR3 sequence: CSVLVPLSYEQYF. CDR3 in DNA: TGCAGCGTTTTAGTTCCTCTCTCCTACGAGCAGTACTTC.

This chain links TRBV18 with TRBJ2-7, with 8 bases fitting TRBD2. Germline V gives CDR1 KGHSH, CDR2 LQKENI. This CDR3 is 15 amino acids long. With V trimmed by 2 bases and J by 4 bases, 7 bases remained unmatched. Here the CDR3 reads CASSPTSGADYEQYF. The DNA of the CDR3 is TGTGCCAGCTCACCAACTAGCGGAGCAGATTACGAGCAGTACTTC.

The J gene is TRBJ1-5, the V gene TRBV4-1, with D unclear. CDR3 length equals 13 residues. Trimming removed 3 bases at V and 8 bases at J, with 11 bases between. Per germline, CDR1 MGHRA and CDR2 YSYEKL. In DNA form, the CDR3 reads TGCGCCAGCAGCCAGGCTTTGTTGGAGCCCCAGCATTTT. Protein: CASSQALLEPQHF.